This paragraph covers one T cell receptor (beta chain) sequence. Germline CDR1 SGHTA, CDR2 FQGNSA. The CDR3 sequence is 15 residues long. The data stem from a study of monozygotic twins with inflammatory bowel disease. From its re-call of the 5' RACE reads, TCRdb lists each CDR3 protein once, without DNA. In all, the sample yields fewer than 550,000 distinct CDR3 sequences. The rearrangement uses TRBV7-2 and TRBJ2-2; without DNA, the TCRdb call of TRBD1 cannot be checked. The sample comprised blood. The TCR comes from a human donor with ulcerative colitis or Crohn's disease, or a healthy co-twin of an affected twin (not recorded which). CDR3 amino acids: CASSPDRVLAGELFF.